Included here is one TCR beta chain sequence, with context. Other DNA sequences in this sample translate to the same CDR3. This CDR3 spans 14 amino acids. Trimming left V 3 bases short and J 2 bases short, with 9 bases between. CDR1 and CDR2 (germline): SGHTA, FQGNSA. PCR was performed using 60 Vbeta and 13 Jbeta primers. The repertoire was sequenced with immunoSEQ multiplex PCR; TCRdb's copy has only in-frame clones and lacks some. The table has roughly 130,000 clones, about 74% seen once. This record belongs to a study of cytomegalovirus exposure and HLA in healthy donors. Study overall: As released early, the data held 85 million to 95 million unique TCRs from HLA-typed donors.

The specimen was PBMCs. This clonotype originated in a woman between 50 and 59 years old in good health and CMV-seropositive. V and J are TRBV7-2 and TRBJ2-3, with D possibly matching TRBD2 (6 bases). The CDR3 loop reads CASSLGGFTDTQYF. CDR3 nucleotides: TGTGCCAGCAGCTTGGGAGGATTCACAGATACGCAGTATTTT.